These 9 T cell receptor beta chains originate from one sample sequenced in a study of T cell repertoires in cytomegalovirus infection. TCRdb reprocessed the reads with MiXCR, giving one entry per CDR3 protein. The data hold more than 400,000 distinct CDR3 sequences, with around 27% observed a single time. Sequenced input: PBMCs. The source is a human donor in good health (CMV status not recorded). Some clones in this sample may be carry-over from other donors' samples.

The CDR3 coding sequence is TGTGCCAGCAGTTCTCTTCCGGGTCAAGAGACCCAGTACTTC. Protein: CASSSLPGQETQYF. The chain recombines TRBV28 with TRBJ2-5, with no clear D. The CDR3 extends over 14 amino acids. Germline lookup yields CDR1 MDHEN and CDR2 SYDVKM. Trimming left V 4 bases short and J 2 bases short, with 11 bases between. Looking up the rest from reference TRBV28 and TRBJ2-5 gives the full variable domain: DVKVTQSSRYLVKRTGEKVFLECVQDMDHENMFWYRQDPGLGLRLIYFSYDVKMKEKGDIPEGYSVSREKKERFSLILESASTNQTSMYLCASSSLPGQETQYFGPGTRLLVL.

This clonotype was recorded a few times. This rearrangement joins TRBV12-3 or TRBV12-4 to TRBJ2-3; 8 positions agree with TRBD1. After removal of 7 bases from V and 3 bases from J, the junction contained 12 bases not matched to a gene. The CDR3 has 16 residues. CDR3 DNA sequence: TGTGCCAGCATTCCCAGGGGGCGCGGAACTACAGATACGCAGTATTTT. The encoded protein is CASIPRGRGTTDTQYF.

V and J are TRBV29-1 and TRBJ1-1, with D perhaps TRBD1 (5 bases). Trimming cost V 3 bases and J 3 bases, with 14 bases left between them. Germline loops: CDR1 SQVTM, CDR2 ANQGSEA. This CDR3 has 14 residues. The CDR3 DNA sequence: TGCAGCGTTGAGCGGGGCGGCGGGGACACTGAAGCTTTCTTT. Its protein product is CSVERGGGDTEAFF.

This clonotype was detected only a few times. The chain joins TRBV7-3 to TRBJ1-1, with D unresolved. CDR3 length: 14 residues. Looked up from germline, CDR1 is SGHTA and CDR2 is FQGTGA. Trimming pared 5 bases from V and 4 bases from J, leaving 14 bases between. CDR3 in amino acids: CASSPSGSVTEAFF. CDR3 in DNA: TGTGCCAGCAGCCCGTCCGGGTCGGTCACTGAAGCTTTCTTT.

V gene TRBV11-3 combines with J gene TRBJ2-3; 12 bases match TRBD2. After removal of 3 bases from V and 0 bases from J, the junction contained 1 base not matched to a gene. Germline V gene data show CDR1 as SGHNT and CDR2 as YENEEA. The CDR3 spans 16 residues. This chain's CDR3 is CASSFGLAGSTDTQYF. Written as DNA, the CDR3 is TGTGCCAGCAGCTTCGGACTAGCGGGGAGCACAGATACGCAGTATTTT.

This clonotype has a count of ten or more. This chain connects TRBV7-8 to TRBJ1-1, with D perhaps TRBD1 (6 bases). CDR1 and CDR2 (germline): SGHVS, FQNEAQ. Trimming left V 4 bases short and J 1 base short, with 13 bases between. The CDR3 has 15 residues. The CDR3 DNA sequence: TGTGCCAGCAGCTCCTCCACAGGGAGGAACACTGAAGCTTTCTTT. This gives the protein CASSSSTGRNTEAFF.

This sequence joins TRBV6-6 and TRBJ1-6; no clear D gene. There are 19 residues in the CDR3. CDR1 and CDR2 from the germline V gene are MNHNY and SVGAGI (reference sequence). Deletions cut 3 bases from V and 0 bases from J, with 18 bases between. CDR3 in amino acids: CASSYMAPGTSSYNSPLHF. CDR3 nucleotide sequence: TGTGCCAGCAGTTATATGGCCCCGGGTACGAGCTCCTATAATTCACCCCTCCACTTT.

This clonotype was detected a few times. The gene calls are TRBV28 and TRBJ1-1, with TRBD1 identical over 7 bases. The trim removed 2 bases at V and 13 bases at J, leaving 16 bases unmatched. CDR1 and CDR2 (germline): MDHEN, SYDVKM. The CDR3 spans 15 residues. CDR3 sequence: CASSLRQGMARGFFF. DNA of the CDR3: TGTGCCAGCAGTTTAAGACAGGGAATGGCCAGGGGGTTTTTCTTT.

The V and J genes are TRBV11-2 and TRBJ2-2, with TRBD1 matching over 7 bases. Germline V gene sequence: CDR1 SGHAT, CDR2 FQNNGV. The CDR3 consists of 15 residues. Trimming cost V 2 bases and J 4 bases; bases outside gene matches: 4. The CDR3 nucleotides read TGTGCCAGCAGCTTAATAGGGGGCGGCACCGGGGAGCTGTTTTTT. Translating it yields CASSLIGGGTGELFF.